These T cell receptor beta chains were read from a single sample in a study of T cell clonotyping in hematopoietic cell transplantation. The protocol was immunoSEQ multiplex PCR, while the TCRdb copy is restricted to in-frame clones and leaves out a portion. The sample carries 25,000 to 30,000 clones, under 95% recorded once. Sequenced material: peripheral blood mononuclear cells, taken before stem cell transplant. The receptor set was obtained from a man aged 50 or older with acute myeloid leukemia. Some clones in this sample may be carry-over from other donors' samples. Both conserved end residues are part of each CDR3. A D gene is named only where the DNA matches it firmly. Size is stated for part of the rows, as once, few or many counts, or as a class when the clone is expanded.

D gene	clone size	V gene	J gene	CDR3 DNA	CDR3 protein
.	.	TRBV5-1	TRBJ1-2	TGCGCCAGCAGCTTGCGGTCGGACAGTCCCTATGGCTACACCTTC	CASSLRSDSPYGYTF
.	.	TRBV28	TRBJ2-7	TGTGCCAGCAGTTTAGTGGGACAACGGTACTTC	CASSLVGQRYF
TRBD1	.	TRBV10-1	TRBJ1-1	TGCGCCAGCAGTGAGGGCCCGGGACAGGGAGAAGCTTTCTTT	CASSEGPGQGEAFF
TRBD1	.	TRBV6-1	TRBJ2-7	TGTGCCAGCAGGGGGGACAGGGCCAGCTCCTACGAGCAGTACTTC	CASRGDRASSYEQYF
.	.	TRBV7-2	TRBJ1-1	TGTGCCAGCAGCTTCCGATCGAGGACTGAAGCTTTCTTT	CASSFRSRTEAFF
.	.	TRBV11-3	TRBJ2-3	TGTGCCAGCAGCTTAGATGAGGGAGATACGCAGTATTTT	CASSLDEGDTQYF
TRBD1	.	TRBV2	TRBJ2-3	TGTGCCAGCTCCTCAGGGGGCGCGCAAGATACGCAGTATTTT	CASSSGGAQDTQYF
TRBD2	.	TRBV5-1	TRBJ2-1	TGCGCCAGCAGCTTGGGACTCCTGACCGGGACTAGCGGGCGACGGGTCGATGAGCAGTTCTTC	CASSLGLLTGTSGRRVDEQFF
.	.	TRBV10-3	TRBJ2-1	TGTGCCATCAGTGCGGGCCTTAACAATGAGCAGTTCTTC	CAISAGLNNEQFF
.	.	TRBV5-1	TRBJ2-7	TGCGCCAGCAGCCTGGACTCGGCGGGCTACGAGCAGTACTTC	CASSLDSAGYEQYF
TRBD1	.	TRBV30	TRBJ1-4	TGTGCCTGGAGCCCAACAGGGGGCAGCGAAAAACTGTTTTTT	CAWSPTGGSEKLFF
TRBD2	.	TRBV28	TRBJ2-3	TGTGCCAGCAGTTCGACTAGCGGGAACACAGATACGCAGTATTTT	CASSSTSGNTDTQYF
TRBD1	.	TRBV28	TRBJ1-4	TGTGCCAGCAGTTCAAGACAGGGGATGGGTGAAAAACTGTTTTTT	CASSSRQGMGEKLFF
.	.	TRBV2	TRBJ1-1	TGTGCCAGCAGGAGACAGACCTCCCGCACTGAAGCTTTCTTT	CASRRQTSRTEAFF
.	.	TRBV10-3	TRBJ2-2	TGTGCCATCAGTGACTCCGGGACGGCCACCGGGGAGCTGTTTTTT	CAISDSGTATGELFF
.	.	TRBV6-5	TRBJ2-1	TGTGCCAGCAGTTTGACTTCGAACTCCTACAATGAGCAGTTCTTC	CASSLTSNSYNEQFF
TRBD2	.	TRBV11-2	TRBJ2-3	TGTGCCAGCAGCTTAAGGGACTACTCAGATACGCAGTATTTT	CASSLRDYSDTQYF
.	.	TRBV5-6	TRBJ2-6	TGTGCCAGCAGCTTCTTCGGGTCTGGGGCCAACGTCCTGACTTTC	CASSFFGSGANVLTF
TRBD1	.	TRBV9	TRBJ2-7	TGTGCCAGCAGCGGGACAGGGGGCTACGAGCAGTACTTC	CASSGTGGYEQYF
.	.	TRBV30	TRBJ1-4	TGTGCCTGGAGTGGGGAGGTGGAGGGCGAAAAACTGTTTTTT	CAWSGEVEGEKLFF
.	.	TRBV7-9	TRBJ2-7	TGTGCCAGCAGCTTTGAACTTGGTGAGGTCCCCTACGAGCAGTACTTC	CASSFELGEVPYEQYF
.	few	TRBV7-2	TRBJ1-6	TGTGCCAGCAGCTTCCGGCTTGATAATTCACCCCTCCACTTT	CASSFRLDNSPLHF
TRBD2	.	TRBV7-9	TRBJ2-7	TGTGCCAGCAGCCCGGGAGGGGGCTACGAGCAGTACTTC	CASSPGGGYEQYF
TRBD1	.	TRBV5-6	TRBJ1-2	TGTGCCAGCAGCTTGGAGGGACAGGGTCAATATGGCTACACCTTC	CASSLEGQGQYGYTF
.	few	TRBV14	TRBJ2-3	TGTGCCAGCAGCCTATACGGAAATACGCAGTATTTT	CASSLYGNTQYF
.	.	TRBV28	TRBJ2-5	TGTGCCAGCAGTTTTTTTGAGCGCTGGGAGACCCAGTACTTC	CASSFFERWETQYF
.	.	TRBV5-4	TRBJ2-7	TGTGCCAGCAGCTTGGATGCGGGACACCAGAGAGAGCAGTACTTC	CASSLDAGHQREQYF
.	.	TRBV5-4	TRBJ2-1	TGTGCCAGCAGGCCCGGTGGAGAGGTGGGGTACAATGAGCAGTTCTTC	CASRPGGEVGYNEQFF
.	.	TRBV30	TRBJ2-7	TGTGCCTGGAGTGAGGACTACGAGCAGTACTTC	CAWSEDYEQYF
.	.	TRBV27	TRBJ2-7	TGTGCCAGCAGTACCTGGACAGTTCTTGGCTACGAGCAGTACTTC	CASSTWTVLGYEQYF
.	once	TRBV7-3	TRBJ2-1	TGTGCCAGCAGTGGGGGCCCTTCCTACAATGAGCAGTTCTTC	CASSGGPSYNEQFF
TRBD1	few	TRBV5-1	TRBJ2-7	TGCGCCAGCGCCATGTCGGGACAGGGCGCCGAGCAGTACTTC	CASAMSGQGAEQYF
.	once	TRBV6-6	TRBJ1-2	TGTGCCAGCAGTTACGACCGGGACGCTCGCTATGGCTACACCTTC	CASSYDRDARYGYTF
TRBD1	.	TRBV25-1	TRBJ2-7	TGTGCCAGCAGTGATGCTGGGACAGCCGAGCAGTACTTC	CASSDAGTAEQYF
TRBD1	few	TRBV7-9	TRBJ2-1	TGTGCCAGCAGCTTACAGTGGGACAGGGATTTTCTCTTC	CASSLQWDRDFLF
.	few	TRBV4-1	TRBJ1-5	TGCGCCAGCAGCCAAGTTATTTCAGGGGTCTCCAATCAGCCCCAGCATTTT	CASSQVISGVSNQPQHF
TRBD2	.	TRBV6-6	TRBJ2-5	TGTGCCAGCAGTTACTCGCCTAGCGGGGTGGGGACCCAGTACTTC	CASSYSPSGVGTQYF
.	.	TRBV27	TRBJ2-1	TGTGCCAGCAGTTTACGGCTAGTCGGCAATGAGCAGTTCTTC	CASSLRLVGNEQFF
.	.	TRBV7-2	TRBJ1-2	TGTGCCAGCAGCTTGGACTCGAACTATGGCTACACCTTC	CASSLDSNYGYTF
TRBD1	.	TRBV6-1	TRBJ1-5	TGTGCCAGCAGGACAGGGGTTTATAGCAATCAGCCCCAGCATTTT	CASRTGVYSNQPQHF
.	.	TRBV18	TRBJ2-7	TGTGCCAGCTCACCACCAAGGGCCGAATCCTACGAGCAGTACTTC	CASSPPRAESYEQYF
.	once	TRBV5-1	TRBJ2-7	TGCGCCAGCAGCTTTAGGGACGGAGCCTACGAGCAGTACTTC	CASSFRDGAYEQYF
TRBD2	.	TRBV6-1	TRBJ2-3	TGTGCCAGCAGGGATAGCGGGAGTTGGACAGATACGCAGTATTTT	CASRDSGSWTDTQYF
.	.	TRBV28	TRBJ1-4	TGTGCCAGCAGTTTAGAGGTGGTAGTTTTGGGTGAAAAACTGTTTTTT	CASSLEVVVLGEKLFF
.	.	TRBV19	TRBJ1-1	TGTGCCAGTAGTAGAGGCAACCCGAACACTGAAGCTTTCTTT	CASSRGNPNTEAFF
.	.	TRBV4-3	TRBJ2-1	TGCGCCAGCAGCCAAGAGGGGGGGCGAGCAAGCTCCTACAATGAGCAGTTCTTC	CASSQEGGRASSYNEQFF
.	.	TRBV11-2	TRBJ2-3	TGTGCCAGCAGCTTTGGTCTAGCGACCATGAGCACAGATACGCAGTATTTT	CASSFGLATMSTDTQYF
TRBD2	.	TRBV4-1	TRBJ2-7	TGCGCCAGCAGCCAGATGGGGCGGGGGAGCTCCTACGAGCAGTACTTC	CASSQMGRGSSYEQYF
.	.	TRBV7-9	TRBJ1-2	TGTGCCAGCAGCTTAGGCCGGAATAACTATGGCTACACCTTC	CASSLGRNNYGYTF